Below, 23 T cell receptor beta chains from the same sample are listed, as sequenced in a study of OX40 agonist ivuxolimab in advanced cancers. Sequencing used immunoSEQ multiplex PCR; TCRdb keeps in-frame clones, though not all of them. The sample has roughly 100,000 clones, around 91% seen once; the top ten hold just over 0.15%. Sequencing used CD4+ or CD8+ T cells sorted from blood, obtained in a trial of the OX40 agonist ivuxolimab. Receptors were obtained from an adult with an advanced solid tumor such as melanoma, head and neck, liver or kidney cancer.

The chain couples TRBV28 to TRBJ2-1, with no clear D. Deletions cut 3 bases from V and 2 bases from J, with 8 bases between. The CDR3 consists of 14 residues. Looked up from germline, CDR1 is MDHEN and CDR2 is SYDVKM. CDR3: CASSFYGAYNEQFF. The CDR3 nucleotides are TGTGCCAGCAGTTTTTACGGAGCCTACAATGAGCAGTTCTTC.

The CDR3 DNA follows: TGTGCCAGCTCATCGACGGAGAACTATGGCTACACCTTC. Protein product: CASSSTENYGYTF. J is TRBJ1-2 and V is TRBV18; D is undetermined. Germline-derived CDR1 and CDR2 are KGHSH and LQKENI. Trimming removed 5 bases from V and 2 bases from J, with 9 bases in between. The CDR3 runs to 13 residues.

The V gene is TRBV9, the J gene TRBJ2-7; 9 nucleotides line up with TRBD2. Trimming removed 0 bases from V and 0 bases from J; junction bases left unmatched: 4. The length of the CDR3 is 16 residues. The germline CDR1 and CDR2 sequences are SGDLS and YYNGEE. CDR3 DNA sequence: TGTGCCAGCAGCGTAGATCCTAGCGGGGCCTCCTACGAGCAGTACTTC. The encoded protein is CASSVDPSGASYEQYF. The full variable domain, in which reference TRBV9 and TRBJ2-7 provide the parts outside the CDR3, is DSGVTQTPKHLITATGQRVTLRCSPRSGDLSVYWYQQSLDQGLQFLIQYYNGEERAKGNILERFSAQQFPDLHSELNLSSLELGDSALYFCASSVDPSGASYEQYFGPGTRLTVT.

Written as DNA, the CDR3 is TGTGCCTGGGGGGGGAGGACCTACGAGCAGTACTTC. This gives the protein CAWGGRTYEQYF. The rearrangement uses TRBV30 and TRBJ2-7; tentatively, D is TRBD2 (6 bases). The CDR3 extends over 12 amino acids. Germline V gives CDR1 GTSNPN, CDR2 SVGIG (reference sequence). V lost 5 bases and J 2 bases, leaving 10 bases between the germline ends. Combining the CDR3 with reference TRBV30 and TRBJ2-7 gives the whole variable domain SQTIHQWPATLVQPVGSPLSLECTVEGTSNPNLYWYRQAAGRGLQLLFYSVGIGQISSEVPQNLSASRPQDRQFILSSKKLLLSDSGFYLCAWGGRTYEQYFGPGTRLTVT.

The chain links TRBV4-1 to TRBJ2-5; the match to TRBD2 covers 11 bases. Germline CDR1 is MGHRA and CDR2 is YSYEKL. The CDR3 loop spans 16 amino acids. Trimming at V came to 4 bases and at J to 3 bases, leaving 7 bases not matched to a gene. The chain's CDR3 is CASSPGLAGGKETQYF. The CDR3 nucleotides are TGCGCCAGCAGCCCCGGGCTAGCGGGGGGTAAAGAGACCCAGTACTTC.

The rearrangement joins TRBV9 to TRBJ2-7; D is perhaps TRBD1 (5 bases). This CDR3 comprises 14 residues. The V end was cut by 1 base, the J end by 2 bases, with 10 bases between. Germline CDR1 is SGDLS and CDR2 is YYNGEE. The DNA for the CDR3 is TGTGCCAGCAGCGTATCTCAGGGTCCCTACGAGCAGTACTTC. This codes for CASSVSQGPYEQYF. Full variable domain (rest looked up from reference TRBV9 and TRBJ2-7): DSGVTQTPKHLITATGQRVTLRCSPRSGDLSVYWYQQSLDQGLQFLIQYYNGEERAKGNILERFSAQQFPDLHSELNLSSLELGDSALYFCASSVSQGPYEQYFGPGTRLTVT.

The CDR3, as DNA: TGCGCCAGCAGCCCCAGGATTGGAAACACCATATATTTT. Its translation: CASSPRIGNTIYF. The chain has TRBV5-1 and TRBJ1-3, with D hard to call. Deletions cut 4 bases from V and 3 bases from J, with 8 bases between. From germline, CDR1 is SGHRS and CDR2 YFSETQ. This CDR3 has 13 residues.

For the CDR3, the DNA is TGTGCCAGCAGTTTGTACACTCAGAATTCACCCCTCCACTTT. Amino acid sequence: CASSLYTQNSPLHF. The chain links TRBV27 to TRBJ1-6; no firm D call. Germline CDR1 reads MNHEY; CDR2 reads SMNVEV (reference sequence). The CDR3 has 14 amino acids. V lost 3 bases, J lost 7 bases, and 10 bases lay in between.

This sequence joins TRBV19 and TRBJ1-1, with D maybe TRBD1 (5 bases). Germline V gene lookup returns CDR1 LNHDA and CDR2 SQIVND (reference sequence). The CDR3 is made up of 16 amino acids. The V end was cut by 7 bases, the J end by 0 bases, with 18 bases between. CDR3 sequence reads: CASIGHPGRMNTEAFF. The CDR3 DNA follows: TGTGCCAGTATAGGGCATCCGGGGCGGATGAACACTGAAGCTTTCTTT.

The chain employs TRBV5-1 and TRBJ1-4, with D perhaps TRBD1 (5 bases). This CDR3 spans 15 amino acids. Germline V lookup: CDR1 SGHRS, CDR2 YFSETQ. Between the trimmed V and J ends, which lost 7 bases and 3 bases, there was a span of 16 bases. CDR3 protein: CASQPVPGPNEKLFF. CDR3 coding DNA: TGCGCCAGCCAGCCTGTGCCGGGACCTAATGAAAAACTGTTTTTT.

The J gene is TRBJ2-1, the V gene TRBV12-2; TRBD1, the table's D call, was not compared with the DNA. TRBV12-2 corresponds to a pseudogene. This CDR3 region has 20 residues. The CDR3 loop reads CASRLVSREGSLTGYNEQFF. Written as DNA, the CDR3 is TGTGCAAGTCGCTTAGTTTCCAGGGAAGGGTCCTTGACTGGCTACAATGAGCAGTTCTTC.

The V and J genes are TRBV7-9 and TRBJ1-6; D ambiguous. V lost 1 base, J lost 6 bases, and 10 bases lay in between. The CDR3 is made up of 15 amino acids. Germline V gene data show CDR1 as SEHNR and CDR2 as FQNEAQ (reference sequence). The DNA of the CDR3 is TGTGCCAGCAGCTTAGGAGGCAGCCTTAATTCACCCCTCCACTTT. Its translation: CASSLGGSLNSPLHF.

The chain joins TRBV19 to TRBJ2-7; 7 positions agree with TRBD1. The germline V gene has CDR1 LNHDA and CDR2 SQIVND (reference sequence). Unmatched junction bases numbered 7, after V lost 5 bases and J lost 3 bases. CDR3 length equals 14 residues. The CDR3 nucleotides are TGTGCCAGTAGTTCAAACAGGGGTCGCTACGAGCAGTACTTC. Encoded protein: CASSSNRGRYEQYF.

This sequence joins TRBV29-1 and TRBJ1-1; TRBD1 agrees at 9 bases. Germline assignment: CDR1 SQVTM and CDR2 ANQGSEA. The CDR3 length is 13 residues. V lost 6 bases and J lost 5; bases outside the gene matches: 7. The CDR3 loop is CSVSGTGRTEAFF. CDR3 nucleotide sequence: TGCAGCGTCTCCGGGACAGGGAGGACTGAAGCTTTCTTT.

The CDR3, as DNA: TGTGCCAGCAACCTCTGGGGGCTGGCCCAGCATTTT. Translated: CASNLWGLAQHF. The chain uses TRBV6-1 and TRBJ1-5; D perhaps matches TRBD1 (6 bases). Germline V gene lookup returns CDR1 MNHNS and CDR2 SASEGT. The ends were cut back, 7 bases at V and 11 bases at J, with 15 bases in the middle. The CDR3 has 12 residues.

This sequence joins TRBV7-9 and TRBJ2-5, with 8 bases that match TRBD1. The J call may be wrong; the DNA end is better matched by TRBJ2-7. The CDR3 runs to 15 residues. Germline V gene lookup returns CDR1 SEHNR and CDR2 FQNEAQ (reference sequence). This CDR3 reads CASSLAAGQGVEQYF. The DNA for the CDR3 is TGTGCCAGCAGCTTAGCGGCCGGACAGGGTGTCGAGCAGTACTTC.

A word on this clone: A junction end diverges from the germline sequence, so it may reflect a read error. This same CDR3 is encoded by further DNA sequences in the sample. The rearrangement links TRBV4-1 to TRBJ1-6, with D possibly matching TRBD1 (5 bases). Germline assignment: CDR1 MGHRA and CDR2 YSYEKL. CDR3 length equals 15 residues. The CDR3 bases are TGCGCCAGCAGCCAAGATATTGGAGGGGATTCACCCCTCCACTTC. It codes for CASSQDIGGDSPLHF.

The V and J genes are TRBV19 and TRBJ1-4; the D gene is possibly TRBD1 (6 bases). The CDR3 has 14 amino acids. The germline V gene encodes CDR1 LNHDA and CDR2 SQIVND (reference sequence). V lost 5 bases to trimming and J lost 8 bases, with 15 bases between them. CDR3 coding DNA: TGTGCCAGTAGTGTGGGGGCTACGGGAGAAAAACTGTTTTTT. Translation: CASSVGATGEKLFF. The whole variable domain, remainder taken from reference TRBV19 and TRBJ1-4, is DGGITQSPKYLFRKEGQNVTLSCEQNLNHDAMYWYRQDPGQGLRLIYYSQIVNDFQKGDIAEGYSVSREKKESFPLTVTSAQKNPTAFYLCASSVGATGEKLFFGSGTQLSVL.

CDR3 residues: CASSLSGLSTDTQYF. The CDR3 coding sequence is TGTGCCAGCAGCCTCAGCGGGCTTAGCACAGATACGCAGTATTTT. The rearrangement joins TRBV7-2 to TRBJ2-3, with D possibly being TRBD2 (6 bases). The CDR3 is made up of 15 amino acids. V lost 5 bases and J lost 0, with 12 bases in between. CDR1 is SGHTA, CDR2 FQGNSA, per germline.

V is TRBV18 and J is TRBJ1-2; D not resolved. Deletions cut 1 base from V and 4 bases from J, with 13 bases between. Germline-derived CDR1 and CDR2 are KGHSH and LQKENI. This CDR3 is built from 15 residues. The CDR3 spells CASSPLASDLYGYTF. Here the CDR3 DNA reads TGTGCCAGCTCACCACTGGCGTCGGACCTCTATGGCTACACCTTC.

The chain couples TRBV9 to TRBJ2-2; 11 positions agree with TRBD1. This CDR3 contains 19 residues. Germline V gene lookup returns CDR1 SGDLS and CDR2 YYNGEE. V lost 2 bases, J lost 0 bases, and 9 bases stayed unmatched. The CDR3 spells CASSVRTGGYSTNTGELFF. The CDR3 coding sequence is TGTGCCAGCAGCGTGAGGACAGGGGGCTACTCAACGAACACCGGGGAGCTGTTTTTT.

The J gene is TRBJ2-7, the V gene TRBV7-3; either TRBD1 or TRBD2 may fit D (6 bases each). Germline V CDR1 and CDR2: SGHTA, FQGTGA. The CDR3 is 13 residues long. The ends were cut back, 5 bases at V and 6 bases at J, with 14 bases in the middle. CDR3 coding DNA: TGTGCCAGCAGCCCAACCGGGGGCCGCGAGCAGTACTTC. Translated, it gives CASSPTGGREQYF.

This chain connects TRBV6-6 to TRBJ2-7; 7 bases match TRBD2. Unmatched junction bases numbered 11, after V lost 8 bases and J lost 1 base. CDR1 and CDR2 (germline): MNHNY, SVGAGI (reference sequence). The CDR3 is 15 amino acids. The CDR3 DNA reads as TGTGCCAGCTGTAGCGGAGCGGGGATTTCCTACGAGCAGTACTTC. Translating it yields CASCSGAGISYEQYF.